The 23 T cell receptor beta chains listed next were all sequenced from one sample in a study of T cell responses to AZD1222 COVID-19 vaccine. Assay used: immunoSEQ multiplex PCR; TCRdb lists only in-frame clones, some missing. The repertoire holds 150,000 or so clones, with approximately 93% as singletons. The specimen was peripheral blood, collected 28 days after the second AZD1222 dose. Receptors originate from an adult who received the AZD1222 COVID-19 vaccine.

The chain recombines TRBV6-6 with TRBJ2-3, with D unresolved. The germline CDR1 and CDR2 sequences are MNHNY and SVGAGI (reference sequence). The CDR3 sequence is 16 residues long. V was shortened by 2 bases and J by 4 bases, with 16 bases between the two germline ends. The CDR3 sequence: CASSYRQSSISDTQYF. CDR3 in DNA: TGTGCCAGCAGTTACAGGCAGTCCTCAATTTCAGATACGCAGTATTTT.

Only a few counts were recorded for this clone. The gene calls are TRBV7-2 and TRBJ2-1, with TRBD2 identical over 8 bases. Trimming removed 5 bases from V and 5 bases from J; junction bases left unmatched: 8. Germline CDR1 SGHTA, CDR2 FQGNSA. This CDR3 is 15 amino acids long. The CDR3 is CASSPTSGSNNEQFF. CDR3 in DNA: TGTGCCAGCAGCCCGACCAGCGGGAGTAACAATGAGCAGTTCTTC.

As to this clone: Other DNA sequences from this sample encode an identical CDR3 as well. The chain joins TRBV2 to TRBJ1-6, with D possibly being TRBD1 (6 bases). The V and J ends lost 8 bases and 6 bases respectively, with 11 bases between them. The CDR3 is 13 amino acids. Germline CDR1 SNHLY, CDR2 FYNNEI. In DNA, the CDR3 is TGTGCCAGCTCGGGACAAAGTAATTCACCCCTCCACTTT. It encodes CASSGQSNSPLHF.

The chain joins TRBV24-1 to TRBJ2-5; the D gene is possibly TRBD1 (5 bases). CDR1 is KGHDR, CDR2 SFDVKD, per germline. The ends were cut back, 5 bases at V and 0 bases at J, with 6 bases in the middle. The CDR3 has 13 residues. As DNA, the CDR3 is TGTGCCACCAGTGCACAGGACCAAGAGACCCAGTACTTC. Translating it yields CATSAQDQETQYF.

CDR3 sequence: CASSPRGLGSSNQPQHF. The DNA for the CDR3 is TGTGCCAGCAGCCCCAGGGGACTGGGGTCTAGCAATCAGCCCCAGCATTTT. The rearrangement joins TRBV7-8 to TRBJ1-5; maybe TRBD1 (6 bases). Germline V gene data show CDR1 as SGHVS and CDR2 as FQNEAQ. The CDR3 covers 17 residues. Trimming removed 5 bases at V and 0 bases at J, with 17 bases between.

The chain links TRBV27 to TRBJ2-1; D is perhaps TRBD1 or TRBD2 (5 bases each). The germline V gene has CDR1 MNHEY and CDR2 SMNVEV (reference sequence). V was pared by 3 bases and J by 7 bases, with 10 bases between. CDR3 length equals 13 residues. CDR3: CASSFGTHNEQFF. The DNA for the CDR3 is TGTGCCAGCAGTTTTGGGACCCATAATGAGCAGTTCTTC.

The chain links TRBV5-1 to TRBJ2-7; either TRBD1 or TRBD2 may supply D (5 bases each). V dropped 2 bases and J dropped 3 bases, with 9 bases sitting between them. From germline, CDR1 is SGHRS and CDR2 YFSETQ. CDR3 size: 13 residues. The CDR3 sequence is CASSFGTIYEQYF. CDR3 coding DNA: TGCGCCAGCAGCTTTGGGACGATCTACGAGCAGTACTTC.

J is TRBJ1-3 and V is TRBV5-6; 9 nucleotides match TRBD1. CDR3 length: 14 amino acids. Germline CDR1 SGHDT, CDR2 YYEEEE. J was trimmed by 2 bases and V by 4 bases; bases with no gene match: 1. CDR3 region: CASSRTGAGNTIYF. CDR3 in DNA: TGTGCCAGCAGCCGGACAGGGGCTGGAAACACCATATATTTT.

The chain has TRBV19 and TRBJ2-5, with 9 bases matching TRBD1. Unmatched junction bases numbered 11, after V lost 6 bases and J lost 3 bases. The CDR3 spans 16 residues. Germline assignment: CDR1 LNHDA and CDR2 SQIVND (reference sequence). The CDR3 protein is CASSPPLGTGKETQYF. The CDR3 bases are TGTGCCAGTAGCCCCCCCCTAGGGACAGGGAAAGAGACCCAGTACTTC.

This chain connects TRBV9 to TRBJ2-7; D may be TRBD1 or TRBD2 (6 bases each). The CDR3 contains 15 residues. The germline CDR1 and CDR2 sequences are SGDLS and YYNGEE. V was clipped by 0 bases and J by 6 bases, with 16 bases between them. CDR3 region: CASSVASGAVGEQYF. The CDR3 coding sequence is TGTGCCAGCAGCGTAGCGTCGGGGGCTGTTGGCGAGCAGTACTTC.

To note about this clone: The junction shows a germline mismatch at one end, possibly a read error. V gene TRBV7-8 combines with J gene TRBJ2-5; D is ambiguous. The CDR3 runs 14 residues. Germline-derived CDR1 and CDR2 are SGHVS and FQNEAQ. The CDR3 region is CVSSLKRVQETQYF. DNA for the CDR3: TGTGTCAGCAGCTTAAAAAGGGTTCAAGAGACCCAGTACTTC.

The rearrangement uses TRBV28 and TRBJ1-2; D is perhaps TRBD1 (5 bases). The CDR3 totals 11 residues. Trimming took 8 bases from V and 3 from J, leaving 7 bases between them. The V gene's germline CDR1 is MDHEN and CDR2 SYDVKM. Here the CDR3 reads CASGGHYGYTF. The DNA of the CDR3 is TGTGCCAGCGGGGGTCACTATGGCTACACCTTC.

The chain employs TRBV28 and TRBJ2-1; TRBD2 might be the D (5 bases). CDR1 MDHEN and CDR2 SYDVKM come from the germline V gene. The CDR3 length is 12 residues. The DNA of the CDR3 is TGTGCTACCGTCGGGAATTCCAATGAGCAGTTCTTC. Protein sequence: CATVGNSNEQFF.

The rearrangement uses TRBV27 and TRBJ2-1; 7 bases map to TRBD2. Germline-derived CDR1 and CDR2 are MNHEY and SMNVEV (reference sequence). V gave up 2 bases and J gave up 5 bases; unmatched junction bases: 18. The CDR3 totals 19 residues. CDR3 sequence reads: CASSLNPPLVAGWDNEQFF. Here the CDR3 DNA reads TGTGCCAGCAGTTTAAACCCCCCCTTGGTAGCGGGTTGGGACAATGAGCAGTTCTTC.

The chain joins TRBV19 to TRBJ1-2; D call uncertain. This CDR3 spans 14 amino acids. The germline V gene has CDR1 LNHDA and CDR2 SQIVND (reference sequence). The germline V and J ends were trimmed by 0 bases and 4 bases, with 9 bases remaining between them. DNA of the CDR3: TGTGCCAGTAGTATAGATGCAGAATTCTATGGCTACACCTTC. Amino acids: CASSIDAEFYGYTF.

The chain uses TRBV7-8 and TRBJ2-6; D not resolved. The germline V gene encodes CDR1 SGHVS and CDR2 FQNEAQ. Trimming removed 2 bases from V and 0 bases from J, with 8 bases in between. This CDR3 is 16 amino acids long. The CDR3 region is CASSLSLSSGANVLTF. The CDR3 coding sequence is TGTGCCAGCAGCTTATCGTTGAGCTCTGGGGCCAACGTCCTGACTTTC.

The chain carries TRBV24-1 and TRBJ2-7; TRBD1 matches at 11 bases. Germline V lookup: CDR1 KGHDR, CDR2 SFDVKD. V lost 7 bases and J lost 5; bases outside the gene matches: 3. The CDR3 is made up of 13 amino acids. The DNA of the CDR3 is TGTGCCACCAGGGGACAGGGGGTAGACGAGCAGTACTTC. The encoded protein is CATRGQGVDEQYF.

The J gene is TRBJ1-1, the V gene TRBV4-3; D is possibly TRBD1 (5 bases). The CDR3 runs 17 residues. The V gene's germline CDR1 is LGHNA and CDR2 YSLEER. Between the trimmed V and J ends, which lost 0 bases and 4 bases, there was a span of 18 bases. This CDR3 is CASSQDWGGLRSTEAFF. Written as DNA, the CDR3 is TGCGCCAGCAGCCAAGATTGGGGGGGACTCCGAAGCACTGAAGCTTTCTTT.

The V call is TRBV27, the J call TRBJ2-7; 9 nucleotides match TRBD1. CDR1 and CDR2 from the germline V gene are MNHEY and SMNVEV (reference sequence). V lost 7 bases, J lost 1 base, and 5 bases stayed unmatched. The length of the CDR3 is 14 residues. CDR3 amino acids: CASTVGTGSYEQYF. The CDR3 DNA reads as TGTGCCAGCACCGTGGGGACAGGGTCCTACGAGCAGTACTTC.

V and J are TRBV27 and TRBJ2-1; 14 bases match TRBD2. Germline CDR1 MNHEY, CDR2 SMNVEV (reference sequence). This CDR3 has 17 residues. J was trimmed by 7 bases and V by 5 bases; bases with no gene match: 10. The chain's CDR3 is CASSLVTSGGGGNEQFF. In DNA form, the CDR3 reads TGTGCCAGCAGTCTCGTGACTAGCGGGGGGGGTGGGAATGAGCAGTTCTTC.

This chain connects TRBV10-1 to TRBJ2-7; TRBD2 matches at 14 bases. The V gene end was trimmed by 2 bases and the J gene end by 7 bases; junction bases not matched to a gene: 10. This CDR3 contains 17 residues. Germline V gives CDR1 WNHNN, CDR2 SYGVQD (reference sequence). DNA for the CDR3: TGCGCCAGCAGTGAGCGGATAGGGGGGACTAGCGGGAGAGAGCAGTACTTC. Its translation is CASSERIGGTSGREQYF.

V and J are TRBV4-2 and TRBJ2-2; no firm D call. Trimming shortened V by 2 bases and J by 6 bases, and 10 bases separated the two germline ends. The CDR3 sequence is 14 residues long. CDR1 LGHNA and CDR2 YNFKEQ come from the germline V gene. CDR3 region: CASSQSSLSGELFF. CDR3 coding DNA: TGTGCCAGCAGCCAATCCTCTCTTTCCGGGGAGCTGTTTTTT.

V is TRBV7-2 and J is TRBJ2-7; D call uncertain. The germline V and J ends were trimmed by 2 bases and 3 bases, with 11 bases remaining between them. The CDR3 is 14 amino acids. The V gene's germline CDR1 is SGHTA and CDR2 FQGNSA. The DNA of the CDR3 is TGTGCCAGCAGCTTAAGGCTCGCAGACTACGAGCAGTACTTC. Translating gives CASSLRLADYEQYF.